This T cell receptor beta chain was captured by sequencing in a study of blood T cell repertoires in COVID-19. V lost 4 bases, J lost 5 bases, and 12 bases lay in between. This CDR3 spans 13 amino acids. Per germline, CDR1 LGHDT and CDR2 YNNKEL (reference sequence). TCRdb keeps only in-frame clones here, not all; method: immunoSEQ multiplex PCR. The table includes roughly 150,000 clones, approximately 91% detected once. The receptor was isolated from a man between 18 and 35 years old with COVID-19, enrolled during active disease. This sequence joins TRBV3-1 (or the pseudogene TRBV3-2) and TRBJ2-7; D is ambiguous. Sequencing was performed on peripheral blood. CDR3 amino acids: CASSRRFTDEQYF. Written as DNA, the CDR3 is TGTGCCAGCAGCCGCAGGTTCACGGACGAGCAGTACTTC.